The present TCR beta chain was sequenced within a study of blood T cell repertoires in COVID-19. Study overall: Whether acute or convalescent, the COVID-19 samples came from the United States, Italy and Spain. PBMCs, B-cell-depleted T cells, or T cells were the source of the cDNA or gDNA that made up the material.

The CDR3 loop spans 14 amino acids. Germline loops: CDR1 SGDLS, CDR2 YYNGEE. V shed 4 bases, J shed 1 base, and the junction held 4 bases outside the gene matches. In the authors' methods: Reference gene primer amplification yielded estimated nucleated cell counts. Measured with immunoSEQ multiplex PCR; TCRdb has only the in-frame clones, and not every one. That table gives V, J and clone size, and the DNA gave D and trimming. This repertoire shows 120,000 to 150,000 clones, roughly 90% found once; its top ten account for around 1.5%. The sequencing input was peripheral blood. The chain recombines TRBV9 with TRBJ2-5; 7 nucleotides align to TRBD1. The clonotype comes from a human donor in a cohort sampled during active COVID-19. The chain's CDR3 is CASSQTGPQETQYF. The CDR3 nucleotides read TGTGCCAGCAGCCAGACAGGGCCCCAAGAGACCCAGTACTTC.